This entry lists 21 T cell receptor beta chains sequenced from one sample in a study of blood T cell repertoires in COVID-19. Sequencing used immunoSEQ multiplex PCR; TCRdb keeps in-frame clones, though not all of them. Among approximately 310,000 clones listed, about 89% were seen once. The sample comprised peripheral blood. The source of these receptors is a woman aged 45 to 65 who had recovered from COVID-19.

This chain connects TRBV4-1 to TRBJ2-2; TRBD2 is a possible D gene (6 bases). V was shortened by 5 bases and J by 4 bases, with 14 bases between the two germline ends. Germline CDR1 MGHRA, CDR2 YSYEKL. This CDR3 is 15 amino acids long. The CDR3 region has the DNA TGCGCCAGCAGCTTTCAACCGCGGGGCACCGGGGAGCTGTTTTTT. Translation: CASSFQPRGTGELFF.

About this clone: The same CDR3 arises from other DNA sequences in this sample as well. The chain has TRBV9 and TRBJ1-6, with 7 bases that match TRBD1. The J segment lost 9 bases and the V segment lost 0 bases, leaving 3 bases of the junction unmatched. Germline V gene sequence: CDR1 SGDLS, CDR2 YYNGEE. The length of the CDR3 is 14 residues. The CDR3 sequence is CASSVEGGGSPLHF. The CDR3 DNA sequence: TGTGCCAGCAGCGTAGAAGGGGGCGGTTCACCCCTCCACTTT.

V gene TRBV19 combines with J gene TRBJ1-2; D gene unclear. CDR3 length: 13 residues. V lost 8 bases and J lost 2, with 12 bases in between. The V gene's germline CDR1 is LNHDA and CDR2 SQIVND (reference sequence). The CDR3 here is CASSLRKNYGYTF. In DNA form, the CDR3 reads TGTGCCAGTTCGCTTAGAAAAAACTATGGCTACACCTTC.

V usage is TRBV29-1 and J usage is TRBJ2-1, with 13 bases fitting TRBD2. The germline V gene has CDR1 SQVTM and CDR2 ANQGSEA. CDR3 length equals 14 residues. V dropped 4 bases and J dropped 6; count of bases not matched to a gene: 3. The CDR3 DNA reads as TGCAGCGTTGTGGGGACTAGCGGGATCAATGAGCAGTTCTTC. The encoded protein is CSVVGTSGINEQFF.

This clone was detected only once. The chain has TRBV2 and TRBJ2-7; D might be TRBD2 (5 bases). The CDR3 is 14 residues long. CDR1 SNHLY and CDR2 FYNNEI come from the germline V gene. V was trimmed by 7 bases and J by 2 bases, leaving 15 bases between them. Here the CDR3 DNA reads TGTGCCAGCAACGCCCTTAGCGTGACCTACGAGCAGTACTTC. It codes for CASNALSVTYEQYF. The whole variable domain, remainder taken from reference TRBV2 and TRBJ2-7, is EPEVTQTPSHQVTQMGQEVILRCVPISNHLYFYWYRQILGQKVEFLVSFYNNEISEKSEIFDDQFSVERPDGSNFTLKIRSTKLEDSAMYFCASNALSVTYEQYFGPGTRLTVT.

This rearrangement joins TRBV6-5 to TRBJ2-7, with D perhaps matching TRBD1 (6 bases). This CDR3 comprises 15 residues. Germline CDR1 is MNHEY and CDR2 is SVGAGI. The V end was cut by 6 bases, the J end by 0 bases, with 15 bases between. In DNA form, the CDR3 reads TGTGCCAGCAGCCCGGACAGAATCAGCTCCTACGAGCAGTACTTC. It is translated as CASSPDRISSYEQYF.

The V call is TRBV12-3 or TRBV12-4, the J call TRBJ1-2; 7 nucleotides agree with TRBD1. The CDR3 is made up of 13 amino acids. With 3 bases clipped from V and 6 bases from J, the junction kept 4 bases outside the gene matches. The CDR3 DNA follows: TGTGCCAGCAGTTTTACCGACAGGGATGGCTACACCTTC. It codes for CASSFTDRDGYTF.

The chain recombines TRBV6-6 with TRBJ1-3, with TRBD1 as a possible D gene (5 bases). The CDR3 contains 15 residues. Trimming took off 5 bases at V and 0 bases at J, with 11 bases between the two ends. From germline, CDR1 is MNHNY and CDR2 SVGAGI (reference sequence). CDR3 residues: CASSLRVSSGNTIYF. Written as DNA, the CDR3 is TGTGCCAGCAGTCTCAGGGTCAGCTCTGGAAACACCATATATTTT.

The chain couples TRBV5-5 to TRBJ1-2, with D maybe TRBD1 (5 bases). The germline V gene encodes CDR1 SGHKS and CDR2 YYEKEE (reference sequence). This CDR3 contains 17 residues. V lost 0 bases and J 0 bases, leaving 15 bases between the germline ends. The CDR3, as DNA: TGTGCCAGCAGCTTGGCTACAGGAGTCACCTCTAACTATGGCTACACCTTC. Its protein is CASSLATGVTSNYGYTF.

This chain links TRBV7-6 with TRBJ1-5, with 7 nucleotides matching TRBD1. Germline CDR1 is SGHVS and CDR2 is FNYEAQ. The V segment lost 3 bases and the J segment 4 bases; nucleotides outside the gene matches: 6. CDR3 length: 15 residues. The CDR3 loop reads CASSFAPGQNQPQHF. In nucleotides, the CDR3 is TGTGCCAGCAGCTTCGCCCCGGGACAGAATCAGCCCCAGCATTTT.

CDR3 in amino acids: CASSPGQGGVWNSPLHF. The CDR3 region has the DNA TGTGCCAGCAGCCCGGGACAGGGCGGAGTTTGGAATTCACCCCTCCACTTT. The chain has TRBV3-1 (or the pseudogene TRBV3-2) and TRBJ1-6, with 9 nucleotides matching TRBD1. The CDR3 runs 17 residues. V dropped 4 bases and J dropped 7; count of bases not matched to a gene: 11. Looked up from germline, CDR1 is LGHDT and CDR2 is YNNKEL (reference sequence).

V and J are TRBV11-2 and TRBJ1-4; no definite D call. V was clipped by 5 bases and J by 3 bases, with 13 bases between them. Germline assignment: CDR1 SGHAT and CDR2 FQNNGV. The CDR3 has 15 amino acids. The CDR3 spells CASSPGLLANEKLFF. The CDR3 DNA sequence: TGTGCCAGCAGCCCCGGACTGCTTGCTAATGAAAAACTGTTTTTT.

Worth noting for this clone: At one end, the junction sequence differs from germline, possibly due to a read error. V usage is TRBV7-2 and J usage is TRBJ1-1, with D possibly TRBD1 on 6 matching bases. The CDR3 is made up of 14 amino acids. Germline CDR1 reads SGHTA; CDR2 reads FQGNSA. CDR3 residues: CASSQLRGGAGGLF. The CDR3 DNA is TGTGCCAGCAGCCAGCTCCGCGGAGGAGCCGGGGGGCTCTTT.

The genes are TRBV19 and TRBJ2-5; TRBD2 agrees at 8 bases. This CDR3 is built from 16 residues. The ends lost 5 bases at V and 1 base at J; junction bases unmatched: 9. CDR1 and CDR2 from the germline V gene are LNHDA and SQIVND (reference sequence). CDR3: CASSALFAGGQETQYF. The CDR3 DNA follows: TGTGCCAGTAGTGCCCTGTTTGCGGGGGGCCAAGAGACCCAGTACTTC. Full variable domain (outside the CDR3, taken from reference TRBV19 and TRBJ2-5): DGGITQSPKYLFRKEGQNVTLSCEQNLNHDAMYWYRQDPGQGLRLIYYSQIVNDFQKGDIAEGYSVSREKKESFPLTVTSAQKNPTAFYLCASSALFAGGQETQYFGPGTRLLVL.

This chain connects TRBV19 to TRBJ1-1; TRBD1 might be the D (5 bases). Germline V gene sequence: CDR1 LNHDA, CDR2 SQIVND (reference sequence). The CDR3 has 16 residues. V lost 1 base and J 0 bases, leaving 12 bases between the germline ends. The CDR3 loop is CASSIAGGIVNTEAFF. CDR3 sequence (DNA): TGTGCCAGTAGTATAGCGGGGGGAATCGTGAACACTGAAGCTTTCTTT.

CDR3 in DNA: TGTGCCAGCAGTTCGAGGACTAGCGGGGGGGCTGAATTCCAAGAGACCCAGTACTTC. It specifies CASSSRTSGGAEFQETQYF. The chain has TRBV28 and TRBJ2-5, with TRBD2 matching 15 bases. Germline V gives CDR1 MDHEN, CDR2 SYDVKM. V lost 4 bases, J lost 1 base, and 10 bases stayed unmatched. This CDR3 has 19 amino acids.

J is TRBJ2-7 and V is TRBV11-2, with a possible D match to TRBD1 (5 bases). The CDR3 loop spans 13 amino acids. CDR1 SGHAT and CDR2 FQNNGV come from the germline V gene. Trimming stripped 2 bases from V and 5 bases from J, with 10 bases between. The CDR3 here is CASSLQGLDEQYF. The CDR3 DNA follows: TGTGCCAGCAGCTTACAGGGTTTGGACGAGCAGTACTTC.

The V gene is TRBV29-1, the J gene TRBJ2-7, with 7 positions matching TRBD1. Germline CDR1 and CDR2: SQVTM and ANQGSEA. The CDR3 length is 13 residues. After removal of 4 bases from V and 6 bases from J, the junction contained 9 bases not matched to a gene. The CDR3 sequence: CSVGYLGGFEQYF. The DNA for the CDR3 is TGCAGCGTTGGCTATCTAGGGGGCTTCGAGCAGTACTTC.

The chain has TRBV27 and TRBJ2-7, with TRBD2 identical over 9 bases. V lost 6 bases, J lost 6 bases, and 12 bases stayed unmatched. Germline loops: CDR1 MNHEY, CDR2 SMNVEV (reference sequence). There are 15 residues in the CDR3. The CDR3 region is CASRRDQGLAAEQYF. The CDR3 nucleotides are TGTGCCAGCAGGCGTGACCAGGGACTAGCTGCCGAGCAGTACTTC.

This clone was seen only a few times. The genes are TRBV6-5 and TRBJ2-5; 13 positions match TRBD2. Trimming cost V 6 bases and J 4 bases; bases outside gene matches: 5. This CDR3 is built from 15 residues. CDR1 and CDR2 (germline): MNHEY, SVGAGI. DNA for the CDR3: TGTGCCAGCAGGAGGGGACTAGCGGGAATAGAGACCCAGTACTTC. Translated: CASRRGLAGIETQYF.

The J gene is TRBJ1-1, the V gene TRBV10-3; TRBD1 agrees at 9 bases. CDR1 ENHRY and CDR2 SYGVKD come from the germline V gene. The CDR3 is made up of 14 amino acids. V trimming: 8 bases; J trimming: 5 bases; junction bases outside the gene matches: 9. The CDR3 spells CAISSWDRVTEAFF. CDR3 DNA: TGTGCCATCTCTTCGTGGGACAGGGTGACTGAAGCTTTCTTT.